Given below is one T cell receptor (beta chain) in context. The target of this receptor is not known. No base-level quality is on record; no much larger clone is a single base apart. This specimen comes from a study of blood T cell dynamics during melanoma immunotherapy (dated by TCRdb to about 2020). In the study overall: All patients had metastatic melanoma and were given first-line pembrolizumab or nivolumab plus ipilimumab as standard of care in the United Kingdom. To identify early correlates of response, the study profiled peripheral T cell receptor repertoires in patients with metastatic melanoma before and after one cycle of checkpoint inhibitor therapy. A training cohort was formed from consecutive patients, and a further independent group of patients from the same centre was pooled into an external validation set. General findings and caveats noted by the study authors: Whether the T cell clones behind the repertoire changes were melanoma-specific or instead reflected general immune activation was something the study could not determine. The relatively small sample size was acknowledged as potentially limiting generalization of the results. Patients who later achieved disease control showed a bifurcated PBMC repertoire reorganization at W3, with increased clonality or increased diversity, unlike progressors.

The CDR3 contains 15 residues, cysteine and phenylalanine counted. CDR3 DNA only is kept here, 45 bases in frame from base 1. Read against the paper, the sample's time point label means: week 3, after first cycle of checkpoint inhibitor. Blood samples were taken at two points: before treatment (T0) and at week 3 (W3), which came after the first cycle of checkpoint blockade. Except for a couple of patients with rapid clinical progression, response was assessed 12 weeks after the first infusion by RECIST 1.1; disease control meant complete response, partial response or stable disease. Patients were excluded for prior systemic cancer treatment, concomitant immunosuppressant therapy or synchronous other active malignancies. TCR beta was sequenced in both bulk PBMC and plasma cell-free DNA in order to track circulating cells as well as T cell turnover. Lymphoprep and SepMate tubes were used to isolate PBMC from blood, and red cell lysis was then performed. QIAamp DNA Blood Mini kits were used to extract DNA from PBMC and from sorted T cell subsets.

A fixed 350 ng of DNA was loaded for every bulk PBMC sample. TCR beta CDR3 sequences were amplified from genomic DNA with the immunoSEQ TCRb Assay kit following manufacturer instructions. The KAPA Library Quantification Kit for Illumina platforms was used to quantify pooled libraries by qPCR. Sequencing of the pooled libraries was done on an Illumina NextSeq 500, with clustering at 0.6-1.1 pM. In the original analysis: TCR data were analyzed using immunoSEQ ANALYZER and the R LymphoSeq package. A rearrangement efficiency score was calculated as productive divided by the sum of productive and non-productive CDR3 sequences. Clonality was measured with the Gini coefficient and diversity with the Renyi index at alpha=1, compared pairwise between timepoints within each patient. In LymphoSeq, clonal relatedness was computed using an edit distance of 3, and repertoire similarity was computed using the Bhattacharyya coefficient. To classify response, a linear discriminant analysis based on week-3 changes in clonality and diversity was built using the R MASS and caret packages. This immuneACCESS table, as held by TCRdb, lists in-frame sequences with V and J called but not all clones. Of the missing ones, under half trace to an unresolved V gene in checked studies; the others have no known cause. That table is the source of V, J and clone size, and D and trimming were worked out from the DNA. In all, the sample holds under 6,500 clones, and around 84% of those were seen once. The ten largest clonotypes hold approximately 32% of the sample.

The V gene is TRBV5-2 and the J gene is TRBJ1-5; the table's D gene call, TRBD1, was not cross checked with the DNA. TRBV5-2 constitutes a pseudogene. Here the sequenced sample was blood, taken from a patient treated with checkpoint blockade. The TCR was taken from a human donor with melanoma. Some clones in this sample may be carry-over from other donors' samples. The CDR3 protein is CASSQDIQGREPQHF. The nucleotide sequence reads TGCGCCAGCAGCCAAGACATACAGGGTAGAGAGCCCCAGCATTTT.